The 18 T cell receptor beta chains presented below share a single source sample, sequenced in a study of blood T cell repertoires in COVID-19. The method was immunoSEQ multiplex PCR; TCRdb's version includes in-frame clones alone and lacks a portion of them. This sample has under 350,000 clones, with 85% to 90% found just once. The sample comprised peripheral blood. All receptors come from a man younger than 30 with active or convalescent COVID-19.

The rearrangement joins TRBV19 to TRBJ2-3, with 8 positions matching TRBD1. CDR1 and CDR2 (germline): LNHDA, SQIVND (reference sequence). Unmatched junction bases numbered 7, after V lost 4 bases and J lost 10 bases. CDR3 length equals 13 residues. CDR3 residues: CASSTKTGAPQYF. CDR3 in DNA: TGTGCCAGTAGTACTAAGACAGGGGCTCCGCAGTATTTT.

This clone was counted a single time. The gene calls are TRBV19 and TRBJ1-6; a weak D match, TRBD1 (6 bases). The CDR3 is 14 residues long. The germline V gene has CDR1 LNHDA and CDR2 SQIVND (reference sequence). The V end was cut by 5 bases, the J end by 7 bases, with 12 bases between. The CDR3 region has the DNA TGTGCCAGTAGTTCCGGACAGAGAAATTCACCCCTCCACTTT. Translation: CASSSGQRNSPLHF. Drawing the rest from reference TRBV19 and TRBJ1-6, the complete variable domain is DGGITQSPKYLFRKEGQNVTLSCEQNLNHDAMYWYRQDPGQGLRLIYYSQIVNDFQKGDIAEGYSVSREKKESFPLTVTSAQKNPTAFYLCASSSGQRNSPLHFGNGTRLTVT.

This clone was detected ten times or more. The chain has TRBV11-3 and TRBJ1-6, with a weak D call TRBD1 (6 bases). With 1 base removed from V and 8 bases from J, the gap between germline ends came to 6 bases. This CDR3 is built from 13 residues. Germline V gives CDR1 SGHNT, CDR2 YENEEA. The CDR3 is CASSLGQDSPLHF. CDR3 nucleotides: TGTGCCAGCAGCTTAGGACAGGATTCACCCCTCCACTTT.

This chain joins TRBV2 and TRBJ2-2; 10 bases fit TRBD2. J lost 4 bases, V lost 4 bases, and 3 bases had no gene match. The CDR3 consists of 15 residues. Germline CDR1 reads SNHLY; CDR2 reads FYNNEI. The CDR3 DNA reads as TGTGCCAGCAGTGCCCTAGCGGGAGTCACCGGGGAGCTGTTTTTT. Protein: CASSALAGVTGELFF.

V gene TRBV6-5 combines with J gene TRBJ1-6, with 9 bases identical to TRBD1. V shed 7 bases and J 4 bases; nucleotides not matched to a gene: 5. The CDR3 totals 15 residues. Looked up from germline, CDR1 is MNHEY and CDR2 is SVGAGI. CDR3 sequence: CASILGQGYNSPLHF. In DNA, the CDR3 is TGTGCCAGCATCTTAGGACAGGGGTATAATTCACCCCTCCACTTT.

This clone occurred many times. The chain employs TRBV4-2 and TRBJ2-1; the D is unclear. Trimming left V 4 bases short and J 9 bases short, with 16 bases between. The CDR3 loop spans 14 amino acids. Germline CDR1 and CDR2: LGHNA and YNFKEQ. As DNA, the CDR3 is TGTGCCAGCAGCCTCAACCCCCTAGGCGGTGAGCAGTTCTTC. Residues: CASSLNPLGGEQFF.

This chain uses TRBV18 with TRBJ1-1; D is possibly TRBD1 (6 bases). Between the trimmed V and J ends, which lost 1 base and 0 bases, there was a span of 12 bases. Germline V gene data show CDR1 as KGHSH and CDR2 as LQKENI. The CDR3 contains 16 residues. CDR3 sequence reads: CASSPQGGEMNTEAFF. The CDR3 DNA reads TGTGCCAGCTCACCACAAGGGGGGGAGATGAACACTGAAGCTTTCTTT.

The gene calls are TRBV6-2 or TRBV6-3 and TRBJ2-4; D might be TRBD2 (6 bases). The CDR3 runs to 19 residues. Germline V CDR1 and CDR2: MNHEY, SVGEGT. The V and J ends lost 2 bases and 0 bases respectively, with 20 bases between them. The CDR3 region is CASSYPRGPRNLAKNIQYF. For the CDR3, the DNA is TGTGCCAGCAGTTACCCGCGGGGACCGCGCAACCTAGCCAAAAACATTCAGTACTTC.

This clone appeared a single time. A junction boundary mismatches the germline segment, possibly from a read error. The rearrangement uses TRBV3-1 (or the pseudogene TRBV3-2) and TRBJ2-3; D remains unclear. This CDR3 comprises 11 residues. Germline CDR1 LGHDT, CDR2 YNNKEL (reference sequence). The CDR3 bases are TGTGCCAGCAGCCAAGGAGATTCGCAGTATTTT. This gives the protein CASSQGDSQYF.

The chain employs TRBV6-5 and TRBJ1-3; D remains ambiguous. Germline loops: CDR1 MNHEY, CDR2 SVGAGI. This CDR3 comprises 15 residues. V was pared by 5 bases and J by 1 base, with 12 bases between. The CDR3 sequence is CASSRRDRSGNTIYF. CDR3 nucleotides: TGTGCCAGCAGTCGACGGGATCGGTCTGGAAACACCATATATTTT.

The sample holds a few counts of this clone. The genes are TRBV27 and TRBJ2-3; 8 bases line up with TRBD1. The CDR3 is 16 residues long. CDR1 is MNHEY, CDR2 SMNVEV, per germline (reference sequence). With V trimmed by 5 bases and J by 1 base, 8 bases remained unmatched. Here the CDR3 DNA reads TGTGCCAGCAGTACGACAGGGGATGTGGGCACAGATACGCAGTATTTT. Its translation: CASSTTGDVGTDTQYF.

The chain links TRBV11-2 to TRBJ1-1, with D uncertain. From germline, CDR1 is SGHAT and CDR2 FQNNGV. V was clipped by 3 bases and J by 1 base, with 6 bases between them. This CDR3 spans 13 amino acids. The CDR3 reads CASSLNRNTEAFF. Written as DNA, the CDR3 is TGTGCCAGCAGCTTGAACAGGAACACTGAAGCTTTCTTT.

This chain joins TRBV6-1 and TRBJ1-1; D may be TRBD1 (5 bases). Germline V gene lookup returns CDR1 MNHNS and CDR2 SASEGT. The V end was cut by 0 bases, the J end by 11 bases, with 16 bases between. The length of the CDR3 is 14 residues. The CDR3 protein is CASSEAWEVKGAFF. CDR3 coding DNA: TGTGCCAGCAGTGAAGCGTGGGAAGTGAAGGGGGCTTTCTTT.

The chain carries TRBV7-2 and TRBJ2-7; possible D gene TRBD2, 6 bases. Trimming removed 3 bases from V and 6 bases from J, with 6 bases in between. This CDR3 region has 11 residues. Germline V CDR1 and CDR2: SGHTA, FQGNSA. The CDR3 here is CASSFGGEQYF. The DNA of the CDR3 is TGTGCCAGCAGCTTCGGGGGCGAGCAGTACTTC.

The chain carries TRBV11-2 and TRBJ1-1; TRBD1 aligns across 7 bases. J was trimmed by 3 bases and V by 6 bases; bases with no gene match: 1. CDR3 length equals 12 residues. Germline loops: CDR1 SGHAT, CDR2 FQNNGV. The chain's CDR3 is CASSQGDTEAFF. CDR3 sequence (DNA): TGTGCCAGCAGTCAGGGGGACACTGAAGCTTTCTTT.

The J gene is TRBJ1-2, the V gene TRBV28, with D unresolved. Germline V CDR1 and CDR2: MDHEN, SYDVKM. Trimming left V 8 bases short and J 1 base short, with 5 bases between. This CDR3 has 11 amino acids. The chain's CDR3 is CASAHNYGYTF. CDR3 DNA sequence: TGTGCCAGCGCACATAACTATGGCTACACCTTC.

This chain joins TRBV28 and TRBJ1-5, with 11 nucleotides matching TRBD1. The CDR3 has 15 residues. J was trimmed by 7 bases and V by 3 bases; bases with no gene match: 5. Germline V gene sequence: CDR1 MDHEN, CDR2 SYDVKM. DNA for the CDR3: TGTGCCAGCAGTTTTCCCAGGACAGGGGGCCAGCCCCAGCATTTT. Residues: CASSFPRTGGQPQHF. Based on the CDR3 plus reference TRBV28 and TRBJ1-5, the full variable domain is DVKVTQSSRYLVKRTGEKVFLECVQDMDHENMFWYRQDPGLGLRLIYFSYDVKMKEKGDIPEGYSVSREKKERFSLILESASTNQTSMYLCASSFPRTGGQPQHFGDGTRLSIL.

The chain carries TRBV4-1 and TRBJ1-4; D unclear. Trimming shortened V by 6 bases and J by 7 bases, and 18 bases separated the two germline ends. Germline CDR1 reads MGHRA; CDR2 reads YSYEKL. The CDR3 is made up of 15 amino acids. CDR3 in amino acids: CASRRTGGLGEKLFF. CDR3 bases: TGCGCCAGCAGACGCACGGGCGGGTTGGGTGAAAAACTGTTTTTT.